This TCR beta chain was observed in a study of CD8+ T cells in alopecia areata. The sample holds a few counts of this clone. Its matching antigen is unknown. This CDR3 contains 13 residues. CDR1 and CDR2 from the germline V gene are MNHEY and SVGAGI. V shed 8 bases and J 5 bases; nucleotides not matched to a gene: 7. Whole-study findings and limits: TCRs were shared less clearly across patients than in mice, possibly for HLA-related reasons. An increase in clonality over normal scalp was evident in lesional scalp, especially alopecia totalis/universalis. Among the cells sequenced in scalp samples are also the resident alphabeta T cells of normal skin.

PBMCs served as the source from which CD4+ and CD8+ T cells were sorted. RNA was extracted and reverse transcribed into cDNA as the sequencing template. Repertoires were generated with immunoSEQ multiplex PCR, while TCRdb's copy carries only in-frame clones and drops some. The data hold about 150,000 clones, with about three fifths observed a single time. The sequenced sample was CD8+ T cells sorted from blood. This receptor was taken from a human donor in good health. This chain links TRBV6-5 with TRBJ1-2; TRBD1 agrees at 8 bases. The CDR3, as DNA: TGTGCCAGCGGAGGACAGGGAGAATATGGCTACACCTTC. As protein: CASGGQGEYGYTF.